The rows below give T cell receptor beta chains drawn from one sample of a study of blood T cell repertoires in COVID-19. Produced via immunoSEQ multiplex PCR; TCRdb's table is partial and in-frame only. Of hundreds of thousands of clones in the sample, approximately 87% were seen once. The material sequenced was PBMCs or T cells enriched from blood (not recorded which). These receptors were obtained from a woman aged 45-65 years who had recovered from COVID-19. Each CDR3 is given with its conserved first and last residue. A D gene is named only where the DNA matches it firmly. Where a row states a size, it is once, few, many or the class of an expanded clone; other rows omit it.

d_gene: NA
j_gene: TRBJ2-3
abundance: NA
v_gene: TRBV25-1
CDR3aa: CASSASTDTQYF
CDR3nt: TGTGCCAGCAGTGCTAGCACAGATACGCAGTATTTT

d_gene: TRBD1
j_gene: TRBJ1-2
abundance: NA
v_gene: TRBV2
CDR3aa: CASSEPGTGGLNYGYTF
CDR3nt: TGTGCCAGCAGTGAACCCGGGACAGGGGGCCTGAACTATGGCTACACCTTC

d_gene: NA
j_gene: TRBJ1-3
abundance: NA
v_gene: TRBV3-1/TRBV3-2
CDR3aa: CASSRGSGNTIYF
CDR3nt: TGTGCCAGCAGCCGAGGGTCTGGAAACACCATATATTTT

d_gene: TRBD1
j_gene: TRBJ2-1
abundance: NA
v_gene: TRBV29-1
CDR3aa: CSAGGQGAYNEQFF
CDR3nt: TGCAGCGCCGGGGGACAGGGGGCCTACAATGAGCAGTTCTTC

d_gene: TRBD2
j_gene: TRBJ2-1
abundance: few
v_gene: TRBV11-1
CDR3aa: CASSLPPSGVYNEQFF
CDR3nt: TGTGCCAGCAGCTTACCCCCTAGCGGGGTTTACAATGAGCAGTTCTTC

d_gene: NA
j_gene: TRBJ2-1
abundance: NA
v_gene: TRBV25-1
CDR3aa: CASRRTTTSTYNEQFF
CDR3nt: TGTGCCAGCAGGAGAACGACAACTTCGACCTACAATGAGCAGTTCTTC

d_gene: TRBD1
j_gene: TRBJ2-7
abundance: NA
v_gene: TRBV4-1
CDR3aa: CASSQISGGNEQYF
CDR3nt: TGCGCCAGCAGCCAAATCTCAGGGGGTAACGAGCAGTACTTC

d_gene: NA
j_gene: TRBJ2-3
abundance: once
v_gene: TRBV7-9
CDR3aa: CASSLGRTAGTDTQYF
CDR3nt: TGTGCCAGCAGCTTGGGTCGGACAGCAGGCACAGATACGCAGTATTTT

d_gene: NA
j_gene: TRBJ1-3
abundance: NA
v_gene: TRBV27
CDR3aa: CASGSRQVGSGNTIYF
CDR3nt: TGTGCCAGCGGCTCTCGGCAGGTTGGCTCTGGAAACACCATATATTTT

d_gene: NA
j_gene: TRBJ1-1
abundance: NA
v_gene: TRBV30
CDR3aa: CACTPARGLRALATEAFF
CDR3nt: TGTGCCTGCACACCCGCAAGGGGCTTAAGGGCCTTGGCGACTGAAGCTTTCTTT

d_gene: TRBD2
j_gene: TRBJ2-1
abundance: NA
v_gene: TRBV13
CDR3aa: CASSLVFVGGGPGNEQFF
CDR3nt: TGTGCCAGCAGCTTAGTTTTTGTAGGCGGGGGGCCAGGCAATGAGCAGTTCTTC

d_gene: TRBD1
j_gene: TRBJ2-3
abundance: NA
v_gene: TRBV5-4
CDR3aa: CASSAGQGKRGTDTQYF
CDR3nt: TGTGCCAGCAGCGCGGGACAGGGAAAACGAGGTACAGATACGCAGTATTTT